The rows below give T cell receptor beta chains drawn from one sample of a study of T cell repertoires in cytomegalovirus infection. TCRdb used MiXCR to reprocess the reads, holding one entry per CDR3 protein. This repertoire shows some 920,000 distinct CDR3 sequences, approximately 31% found once; its top ten account for 11% to 15%. Antigen specificity for these receptors is unknown. Sequences were derived from cultured CD8+ T cells from PBMCs, sampled from culture after CMV antigen stimulation. Receptor source: a human donor in good health (CMV status not recorded). Some clones in this sample may be carry-over from other donors' samples. Each CDR3 is given with its conserved first and last residue. Fields, in order: CDR3 protein, CDR3 DNA, clone size, V gene, J gene, D gene. A D gene is named only where the DNA matches it firmly. Clone size appears in some rows only: once, few, many, or a class for an expanded clone.

CDR3: CASSLLDRDPEAFF
DNA: TGTGCCAGCAGCTTACTGGACAGAGACCCCGAAGCTTTCTTT
size: many
V: TRBV7-9
J: TRBJ1-1
D: NA

CDR3: CASSFGGDSSYNEQFF
DNA: TGTGCCAGCAGCTTTGGTGGGGACAGTTCTTACAATGAGCAGTTCTTC
size: few
V: TRBV7-9
J: TRBJ2-1
D: TRBD1

CDR3: CASSPLTGGWTEAFF
DNA: TGTGCCAGCAGCCCCCTGACAGGGGGATGGACTGAAGCTTTCTTT
size: few
V: TRBV5-3
J: TRBJ1-1
D: TRBD1

CDR3: CASSQPGQASYGYTF
DNA: TGCGCCAGCAGCCAACCGGGACAGGCGAGCTATGGCTACACCTTC
size: many
V: TRBV4-3
J: TRBJ1-2
D: TRBD1

CDR3: CANSYSSGGAVAGELFF
DNA: TGTGCCAACAGTTACTCTAGCGGGGGGGCGGTAGCCGGGGAGCTGTTTTTT
size: NA
V: TRBV6-5
J: TRBJ2-2
D: TRBD2

CDR3: CASSIGGSGEQFF
DNA: TGTGCCAGCAGCATCGGAGGGTCGGGTGAGCAGTTCTTC
size: NA
V: TRBV6-2/TRBV6-3
J: TRBJ2-1
D: NA

CDR3: CASSLGSGGPRETQYF
DNA: TGTGCCAGCAGTTTAGGTTCGGGGGGCCCTCGGGAGACCCAGTACTTC
size: few
V: TRBV28
J: TRBJ2-5
D: NA

CDR3: CASTDRYNEQFF
DNA: TGTGCCAGCACCGACAGATACAATGAGCAGTTCTTC
size: many
V: TRBV27
J: TRBJ2-1
D: NA

CDR3: CASSYRWGSNQPQHF
DNA: TGTGCCAGTAGTTACAGGTGGGGAAGCAATCAGCCCCAGCATTTT
size: NA
V: TRBV19
J: TRBJ1-5
D: NA

CDR3: CASRLGSGREQYF
DNA: TGTGCCAGCAGGCTAGGATCAGGTCGGGAGCAGTACTTC
size: NA
V: TRBV12-3/TRBV12-4
J: TRBJ2-7
D: NA

CDR3: CASSYAPEFYGYTF
DNA: TGTGCCAGCAGTTACGCACCGGAGTTTTATGGCTACACCTTC
size: NA
V: TRBV6-8
J: TRBJ1-2
D: NA

CDR3: CASSLGWNSGGSNQPQHF
DNA: TGTGCCAGCAGCTTAGGGTGGAACTCTGGAGGAAGCAATCAGCCCCAGCATTTT
size: many
V: TRBV7-8
J: TRBJ1-5
D: NA

CDR3: CASSLDPVGSQETQYF
DNA: TGTGCCAGCAGCTTAGACCCCGTTGGGTCGCAAGAGACCCAGTACTTC
size: many
V: TRBV7-2
J: TRBJ2-5
D: NA

CDR3: CAIPSEGRSTGELFF
DNA: TGTGCCATCCCCTCTGAGGGCCGGAGCACCGGGGAGCTGTTTTTT
size: NA
V: TRBV10-3
J: TRBJ2-2
D: NA

CDR3: CASSPLGTEETQYF
DNA: TGTGCCAGCAGCCCCCTCGGGACAGAAGAGACCCAGTACTTC
size: NA
V: TRBV4-2
J: TRBJ2-5
D: TRBD1

CDR3: CASSQTLAQLVTGELFF
DNA: TGTGCCAGCAGTCAGACTCTGGCTCAACTAGTCACCGGGGAGCTGTTTTTT
size: NA
V: TRBV6-1
J: TRBJ2-2
D: NA

CDR3: CASSYSGKYRRTTDTQYF
DNA: TGTGCCAGCAGTTACTCGGGAAAGTACAGGCGGACCACAGATACGCAGTATTTT
size: few
V: TRBV6-6
J: TRBJ2-3
D: NA

CDR3: CASSYSPGNQYF
DNA: TGTGCCAGCAGTTACTCGCCCGGGAATCAGTACTTC
size: NA
V: TRBV6-5
J: TRBJ2-7
D: NA

CDR3: CASSPPEGVNTDTQYF
DNA: TGTGCCAGCAGTCCTCCCGAGGGGGTTAACACAGATACGCAGTATTTT
size: NA
V: TRBV12-3/TRBV12-4
J: TRBJ2-3
D: NA

CDR3: CASSLIFAGDYGYTF
DNA: TGTGCCAGCAGCTTGATTTTCGCAGGGGACTATGGCTACACCTTC
size: NA
V: TRBV5-6
J: TRBJ1-2
D: NA

CDR3: CSASFRDSANNSPLHF
DNA: TGCAGTGCTAGCTTCAGGGACAGTGCTAATAATTCACCCCTCCACTTT
size: NA
V: TRBV20-1
J: TRBJ1-6
D: TRBD1

CDR3: CASTLQGGFSEAFF
DNA: TGTGCCAGCACCCTACAGGGGGGTTTTTCCGAAGCTTTCTTT
size: many
V: TRBV7-2
J: TRBJ1-1
D: TRBD1

CDR3: CASSQDRAGGPGNEQFF
DNA: TGCGCCAGCAGCCAAGATCGGGCGGGGGGGCCGGGAAATGAGCAGTTCTTC
size: NA
V: TRBV4-3
J: TRBJ2-1
D: TRBD2

CDR3: CASIPRGTGLAFF
DNA: TGTGCCAGCATTCCAAGGGGGACAGGGTTAGCTTTCTTT
size: few
V: TRBV27
J: TRBJ1-1
D: TRBD1

CDR3: CASRKGENEKLFF
DNA: TGTGCCAGCCGGAAAGGGGAAAATGAAAAACTGTTTTTT
size: few
V: TRBV5-3
J: TRBJ1-4
D: NA

CDR3: CASSQYKGTNSPLHF
DNA: TGTGCCAGCAGCCAGTATAAAGGAACTAATTCACCCCTCCACTTT
size: few
V: TRBV14
J: TRBJ1-6
D: NA

CDR3: CASSQEDRAGNQPQHF
DNA: TGCGCCAGCAGCCAAGAGGACAGGGCAGGCAATCAGCCCCAGCATTTT
size: NA
V: TRBV4-1
J: TRBJ1-5
D: TRBD1

CDR3: CASSQSIGGWTEAFF
DNA: TGCGCCAGCAGCCAGTCGATAGGGGGATGGACTGAAGCTTTCTTT
size: few
V: TRBV4-3
J: TRBJ1-1
D: NA

CDR3: CISVSETRRAHNEQFF
DNA: NA
size: once
V: TRBV7-5
J: TRBJ2-1
D: NA

CDR3: CASSYNAQTGSGANVLTF
DNA: TGTGCCAGCAGTTACAACGCCCAGACCGGCTCTGGGGCCAACGTCCTGACTTTC
size: NA
V: TRBV6-2/TRBV6-3
J: TRBJ2-6
D: NA

CDR3: CASSSTRVGNQPQHF
DNA: TGTGCCAGCAGCTCCACGCGAGTAGGCAATCAGCCCCAGCATTTT
size: few
V: TRBV7-9
J: TRBJ1-5
D: NA

CDR3: CASGPSSSGNTIYF
DNA: TGTGCTAGTGGCCCGTCGAGTTCTGGAAACACCATATATTTT
size: NA
V: TRBV12-5
J: TRBJ1-3
D: NA

CDR3: CAISGGGLAGTTYEQYF
DNA: TGTGCCATCAGTGGGGGGGGACTAGCGGGGACTACCTACGAGCAGTACTTC
size: NA
V: TRBV10-3
J: TRBJ2-7
D: TRBD2

CDR3: CASSHGQGNNEQFF
DNA: TGCGCCAGCAGCCACGGACAGGGAAACAATGAGCAGTTCTTC
size: NA
V: TRBV5-1
J: TRBJ2-1
D: TRBD1

CDR3: CASSLRELTGDEQFF
DNA: TGTGCCAGCAGCCTTAGAGAGCTGACTGGTGATGAGCAGTTCTTC
size: many
V: TRBV7-9
J: TRBJ2-1
D: NA

CDR3: CASSFGILAGAIQETQYF
DNA: TGTGCCAGCAGTTTTGGGATACTAGCGGGGGCCATCCAAGAGACCCAGTACTTC
size: NA
V: TRBV12-3/TRBV12-4
J: TRBJ2-5
D: TRBD2

CDR3: CASSPGTSGGQYNEQFF
DNA: TGTGCCAGCAGTCCCGGGACTAGCGGGGGTCAGTACAATGAGCAGTTCTTC
size: many
V: TRBV7-8
J: TRBJ2-1
D: TRBD2